The clone carrying this T cell receptor beta chain was found many times. Regions amplified from RNA transcripts were the TCR beta CDR3 regions. A set of HTBI primers served as the primers for a first-round RT-PCR of the TCR CDR3. TCRdb re-analysed the multiplex PCR reads in MiXCR, keeping a single row per CDR3 protein. The table lists 250,000 to 350,000 distinct CDR3 sequences, over 15% of them singletons. The data were obtained in a study of T cells in Graves' hyperthyroidism and ophthalmopathy. Trimming stripped 4 bases from V and 4 bases from J, with 14 bases between. Germline V CDR1 and CDR2: SGHNT, YYREEE (reference sequence). This CDR3 is built from 14 residues.

This chain joins TRBV5-4 and TRBJ1-2; D not certain. Sequenced sample: blood. The TCR sequence derives from a man younger than 40 with Graves' hyperthyroidism. The CDR3 sequence is CASSQATYSYGYTF. CDR3 sequence (DNA): TGTGCCAGCAGCCAAGCAACCTACAGCTATGGCTACACCTTC. The full variable domain, in which reference TRBV5-4 and TRBJ1-2 provide the parts outside the CDR3, is ETGVTQSPTHLIKTRGQQVTLRCSSQSGHNTVSWYQQALGQGPQFIFQYYREEENGRGNFPPRFSGLQFPNYSSELNVNALELDDSALYLCASSQATYSYGYTFGSGTRLTVV.